The sequence of this T cell receptor beta chain was determined in a study of identical twins. Study-wide points: Invariant cells of the MAIT and iNKT types might have partly distorted the zero-insertion analyses.

As for this clonotype: Its specificity is unknown.

Carrying unique molecular identifiers, the cDNA also gained a universal primer site through template switching. TCRdb independently ran MiXCR on the 5' RACE reads; one entry per CDR3 protein. The sample comprises about 240,000 distinct CDR3 sequences, approximately 11% of which are singletons, and 4% to 5% rests with the top ten. The V segment lost 5 bases and the J segment 2 bases; nucleotides outside the gene matches: 7. This CDR3 is 16 amino acids long. These records were also assigned to another study, of yellow fever vaccine responses in identical twins.

The sequence came from a woman aged 18-30 years in good health. Specimen: memory (CD45RO+) T cells sorted from blood. The chain has TRBV12-3 or TRBV12-4 and TRBJ2-2; 8 bases agree with TRBD1. Here the CDR3 DNA reads TGTGCCAGCAGTCCGACAGGGGCCCGAAACACCGGGGAGCTGTTTTTT. It codes for CASSPTGARNTGELFF.